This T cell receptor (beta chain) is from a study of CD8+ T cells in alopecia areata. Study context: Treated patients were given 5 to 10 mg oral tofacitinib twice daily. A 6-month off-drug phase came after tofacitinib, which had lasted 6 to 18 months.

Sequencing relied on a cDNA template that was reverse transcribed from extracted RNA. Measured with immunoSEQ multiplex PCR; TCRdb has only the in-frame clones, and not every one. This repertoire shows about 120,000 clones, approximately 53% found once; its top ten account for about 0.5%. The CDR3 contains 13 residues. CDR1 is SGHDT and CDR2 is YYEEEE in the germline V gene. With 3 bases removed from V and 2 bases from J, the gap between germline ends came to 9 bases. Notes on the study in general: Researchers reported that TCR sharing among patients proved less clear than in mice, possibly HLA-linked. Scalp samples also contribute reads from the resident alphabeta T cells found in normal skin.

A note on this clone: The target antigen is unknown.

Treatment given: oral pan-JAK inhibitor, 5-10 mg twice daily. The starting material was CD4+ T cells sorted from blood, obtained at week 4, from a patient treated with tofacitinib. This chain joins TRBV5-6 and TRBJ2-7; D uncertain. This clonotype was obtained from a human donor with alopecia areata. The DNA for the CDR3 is TGTGCCAGCAGCTCCCAGCCCCCCTACGAGCAGTACTTC. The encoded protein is CASSSQPPYEQYF. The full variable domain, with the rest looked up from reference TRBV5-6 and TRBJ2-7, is DAGVTQSPTHLIKTRGQQVTLRCSPKSGHDTVSWYQQALGQGPQFIFQYYEEEERQRGNFPDRFSGHQFPNYSSELNVNALLLGDSALYLCASSSQPPYEQYFGPGTRLTVT.